This note documents a single T cell receptor beta chain sequence. The record originates from a study of blood T cell repertoires in COVID-19. The CDR3 is made up of 14 amino acids. Germline-derived CDR1 and CDR2 are SGHKS and YYEKEE (reference sequence). V shed 0 bases, J shed 5 bases, and the junction held 4 bases outside the gene matches. Sequencing used immunoSEQ multiplex PCR; TCRdb keeps in-frame clones, though not all of them. Of some 250,000 clones listed, roughly 76% are singletons. V and J are TRBV5-5 and TRBJ1-2; TRBD1 agrees at 7 bases. The source material was peripheral blood. This clonotype originated in a woman of 80 years or more with COVID-19, enrolled during active disease. CDR3 amino acids: CASSLVRTGYGYTF. CDR3 DNA: TGTGCCAGCAGCTTGGTTAGGACAGGTTATGGCTACACCTTC.